This TCR beta chain appears in the sequencing data of a study of blood T cell repertoires in COVID-19. Study in general: Spain, Italy and the United States supplied samples that represented acute and convalescent COVID-19. From T cells, B-cell-depleted T cells, or PBMCs came the material, which was cDNA or gDNA.

Between the trimmed V and J ends, which lost 2 bases and 5 bases, there was a span of 10 bases. Looked up from germline, CDR1 is GTSNPN and CDR2 is SVGIG (reference sequence). The CDR3 is made up of 13 amino acids. Per the original methods: Reference gene primer amplification gave estimated nucleated cell counts. Data came from immunoSEQ multiplex PCR; TCRdb stores just in-frame clones and leaves some out. Clone size and the V and J calls come from that table; the DNA yielded D and trimming. This table has some 210,000 clones, roughly four fifths appearing once. This receptor was obtained from a man in his forties or fifties who had recovered from COVID-19. The J gene is TRBJ1-5, the V gene TRBV30; perhaps TRBD1 as D (5 bases). Sequencing was performed on PBMCs or T cells enriched from blood (not recorded which). The CDR3 region has the DNA TGTGCCTGGAGTCCCGGGGGTCATCAGCCCCAGCATTTT. Protein: CAWSPGGHQPQHF.